These T cell receptor beta chains were read from a single sample in a study of naive and memory T cell subsets. TCRdb used MiXCR to reprocess the UMI-ligation and nested PCR reads, holding one entry per CDR3 protein. The table shows about 21,000 distinct CDR3 sequences, with 9.5% to 11% occurring only once. The material sequenced was central memory CD8+ T cells from blood. Every receptor here comes from a human donor in good health. Both conserved end residues are part of each CDR3. The order of the fields is CDR3 protein, CDR3 DNA, D gene, clone size, V gene, J gene. The D gene is left open where the match is weak. The size of a clone is reported for some rows only, either as once, few or many, or as a class for expanded clones.

CSAREAGAYNEQFF	TGCAGTGCTAGAGAAGCGGGAGCGTACAATGAGCAGTTCTTC	TRBD2	.	TRBV20-1	TRBJ2-1
CASRQGGGYTF	TGTGCCAGCCGGCAAGGGGGCGGCTACACCTTC	TRBD1	.	TRBV12-3/TRBV12-4	TRBJ1-2
CSVAEGTSGRAVYNEQFF	TGCAGCGTCGCGGAGGGAACTAGCGGGAGGGCGGTCTACAATGAGCAGTTCTTC	TRBD2	medium-sized	TRBV29-1	TRBJ2-1
CASSLGGSGELFF	TGTGCCAGCAGCTTGGGGGGGTCCGGGGAGCTGTTTTTT	TRBD2	.	TRBV7-2	TRBJ2-2
CASSYDRQANYGYTF	TGTGCCAGCAGTTATGATCGGCAAGCTAACTATGGCTACACCTTC	.	few	TRBV6-6	TRBJ1-2
CASSIGTGPDRQFF	TGTGCCAGCAGTATAGGGACAGGGCCTGATCGGCAGTTCTTC	TRBD1	many	TRBV27	TRBJ2-1
CASSLVGYNEQFF	TGTGCCAGCAGCTTGGTCGGCTACAATGAGCAGTTCTTC	.	few	TRBV5-5	TRBJ2-1
CSVKGLAGAYEQFF	TGCAGCGTTAAGGGACTAGCGGGAGCCTACGAGCAGTTCTTC	TRBD2	few	TRBV29-1	TRBJ2-1
CASSPTGLQETQYF	TGTGCCAGCAGCCCTACGGGACTCCAAGAGACCCAGTACTTC	.	many	TRBV7-9	TRBJ2-5
CASSLEAAVGTDTQYF	TGTGCCAGCAGCTTAGAGGCAGCGGTAGGCACAGATACGCAGTATTTT	.	few	TRBV7-3	TRBJ2-3